Described below is a single T cell receptor (beta chain) sequence and its context. It has no known antigen specificity. A much larger clone sits a single nucleotide away, making a read error possible. Including the terminal cysteine and phenylalanine, the CDR3 comprises 12 residues. Only the CDR3 region is kept as DNA, spanning 36 bases read in frame from base 1. The germline V gene yields MNHEY for CDR1 and SVGEGT for CDR2. V and J lose 2 bases and 4 bases, and a span of 3 bases separates them. This entry belongs to a study of molecular identifiers for immune sequencing clone quantification listed by TCRdb under 2018. Notes on the research overall: In a replicate experiment, RNA from roughly 21,000 or 96,000 naive CD8 T cells was split into five aliquots, four of which were sequenced. This methods study benchmarked molecular-identifier clustering-based TCR repertoire sequencing (MIDCIRS) and TCR RNA copy counting, using CD8 T cells to do so. Summary of the overall study and its limitations: Modeling gave about 3 recovered TCR RNA copies per cell versus 7.5 to 10 by digital PCR, implying around 31% capture efficiency. Without barcode sub-clustering, chimeric consensus sequences inflated TCR diversity; chimeras reached as high as 47%. In CMV-specific effector cells, clones with more than 20 RNA copies contained over 98% of molecules, whereas in naive cells such clones contained under 1% of molecules. A single cell's worth of spiked-in Jurkat TCR RNA was reported detectable even among under 1.1 million naive CD8 T cells. The sizes of highly expanded clones could end up underestimated when identical TCR molecules share a barcode. The naive libraries included spiked-in Jurkat TCR RNA (roughly nine copies' worth), and this Jurkat TCR RNA is not part of the donor repertoire.

Receptor amplification or capture employed PCR. Sequencing took place on a NextSeq 500. Bulk TCR libraries were made following a previously described method, with the TCR primers given in Table S5. Total RNA was purified with the Qiagen AllPrep DNA/RNA kit. Before analysis, reads from multiple sequencing runs of one library were combined. The published analysis was carried out like this. Only reads with exact TCR constant sequence were kept, trimmed to 150 nt, and grouped by their 12-nt molecular barcodes. Reads within each barcode group were sub-clustered using a 15% Levenshtein threshold, and quality-weighted consensus sequences were constructed for each RNA molecule. Non-functional sequences were excluded, and lower-count sequences lying one edit away from another sequence were also excluded. On the basis of fitting two negative binomial distributions, barcode sub-clusters with fewer than 20% of the maximum read count were discarded. TCRdb trimmed the raw reads at Q25, called clones with MiXCR and kept productive beta chains. Rows with one shared CDR3 protein collapse into an entry with the most common genes and DNA. Clone size and V and J calls follow TCRdb, not the original study. This sample gives roughly 320,000 distinct CDR3 sequences in total; about a quarter of them show up just once. 0.65% to 0.95% of the sample goes to the ten largest clones.

Libraries of naive CD8 T cells were built from anywhere between roughly 18,000 and 1,000,000 sorted cells, with 10%, 30% or 50% of the purified RNA used. On a BD FACSAria II, naive CD8 T cells were FACS-sorted as CD8+CD4-CCR7+CD45RA+ and collected into RLT Plus buffer. Detection sensitivity was tested by spiking Jurkat RNA equal to roughly 9 TCR copies' worth into samples containing about 20,000-1,100,000 naive CD8 T cells. Enrichment of CD8 T cells was done with RosetteSep CD8+ T Cell Enrichment Cocktail plus Ficoll-Paque, and ACK red cell lysis came afterward. Sequencing was carried out using naive CD8+ T cells from blood, with Jurkat cell RNA spiked in. In the paper's terms, the cell subset or site label means: FACS-sorted CD8+CD4-CCR7+CD45RA+ naive T cells. The sequence was collected from a human donor in good health. Some libraries in this study had Jurkat cell RNA spiked in. Recombination linked TRBV6-2 or TRBV6-3 to TRBJ1-5, with the D gene call left open. The CDR3 is CASSYLNQPQHF. The DNA sequence is TGTGCCAGCAGTTACCTTAATCAGCCCCAGCATTTT.